This section outlines one T cell receptor beta chain sequence together with its context. Its antigen is undetermined. This specimen belongs to a study of brain T cells in children with intractable seizures. Overall study results and limits: Pre-surgery blood may have been undersampled, hiding some clones.

This sample's time point: blood from clinic visit 5 months post-surgery; TSC patient then seizure free. Sequencing was limited to surgery cases with top T cell transcript signatures in brain tissue. The assay was immunoSEQ multiplex PCR, and TCRdb's table has in-frame clones only and misses some. The sample shows hundreds of thousands of clones, about 93% of them seen only once. Here the sequenced sample was peripheral blood, taken 4 to 6 months after surgery. The source of this sequence is a boy less than two years old with tuberous sclerosis and intractable seizures.

The CDR3 DNA is TGCGCCAGCAGAGCTAGAGTCGAATGGCCTGAAGCTTTCTTT. Its protein product is CASRARVEWPEAFF. The gene calls are TRBV5-1 and TRBJ1-1; D remains unclear. The CDR3 spans 14 residues. V was shortened by 5 bases and J by 6 bases, with 17 bases between the two germline ends. The V gene's germline CDR1 is SGHRS and CDR2 YFSETQ.